Sequencing of this TCR beta chain was carried out in a study of blood T cells in healthy people across ages (dated by TCRdb to between 2014 and 2017). Describing the broader study: In model experiments, template switching captured roughly one uniquely barcoded TCR beta cDNA molecule for every two T cells. For two donors (one aged 18 to 30 and one aged 80 or older), the study analyzed two additional independent replicas of 1 million unique cDNA reads from the same blood draw. To avoid experimental bias, donors of different ages were randomly spread across the sequencing lanes. Age-related changes in TCR beta repertoire diversity were measured in the study by deep sequencing normalized with unique cDNA molecular identifiers. The donors were divided into four age groups: young (average approximately 17 years), middle-aged (around 37), aged (approximately 62) and long-lived (around 87).

Systemically healthy Caucasian individuals from Russia, about 38 in total and aged about 6 to 95 years, were included as donors. Each donor gave ten milliliters of peripheral blood, drawn into EDTA-treated Vacutainer tubes. Ficoll-Paque density-gradient centrifugation was used to isolate PBMCs, with at least 7 million per sample. Total RNA was extracted from PBMCs with Trizol reagent, with at least 5.5 micrograms obtained per sample. Naive CD45RAhigh/CD27high T cell percentages were measured by flow cytometry on a PBMC aliquot from every donor. The protocol used for the library was 5' RACE. Sequencer: Illumina HiSeq 2500. The second PCR ran for about 6 to 11 cycles and used a J-beta primer mix along with a sample-barcoded 5' primer. Each TCR beta cDNA molecule received a unique molecular identifier from a template-switch 5' adaptor carrying 12 random nucleotides. At least 2.5 million CDR3-containing paired-end reads were obtained from each sample. First-strand cDNA synthesis was performed from all RNA using the Mint cDNA synthesis kit, with priming by a TRBC-specific oligonucleotide. Following uracil-DNA glycosylase treatment, a first 18-cycle PCR with universal primers M1SS and BC2_uni_R was performed on all cDNA. In the authors' own workflow: For normalization, 1 million high-quality reads were randomly selected from each sample, with every read carrying a distinct molecular identifier. Instead of being binned into consensus sequences, reads with shared molecular identifiers were discarded. MiTCR, run with a Q25 quality threshold and the strictest error-elimination algorithm, handled CDR3 identification, clonotype clustering and error correction. Lower-bound total TCR beta diversity was estimated with a nonparametric unseen species model using Euler transformation. The public reads were reprocessed in TCRdb via fastp at Q25 and MiXCR, keeping in-frame beta chains. Rows with a matching CDR3 protein are joined into one entry that keeps the most common DNA and genes. Clone size and V and J calls follow TCRdb, not the original study. This sample gives 1.2 million to 1.5 million distinct CDR3 sequences in total; about 43% of them show up just once. The top ten clones comprise 7% to 9.5% of the sample.

A note on this clonotype: What antigen it recognizes has not been identified. It has no much larger one-base neighbor in the sample; base qualities were not kept.

The germline V end is reduced by 3 bases and the J end by 0 bases; junction bases left unmatched: 10. CDR1 DFQATT and CDR2 SNEGSKA were looked up in the germline V gene (reference sequence). Taken from cysteine to phenylalanine, the CDR3 has 17 residues. The kept DNA is CDR3 alone, 51 bases in frame from the first base. The investigation overall reported the following: Compared with the aged group, more naive CD4+ T cells, fewer expanded clones and increased TCR diversity were shown by the long-lived group, suggesting age selection. The CMV infection status of donors was not known, potentially confounding age-related changes in expanded clonotypes. Total diversity estimates from one million sequenced T cells were considered lower bounds and underestimates. Bulk unsorted PBMC profiling prevented conclusive comparison of naive and antigen-experienced compartments. As age increased, observed TCR beta diversity per million T cells dropped in a roughly linear way, and a significant reduction was already evident by age 40. There was a strong correlation between observed TCR beta diversity and the percentage of naive T cells measured by flow cytometry.

Sequencing was done on a sample of blood. The clonotype was recovered from a woman aged 18-29 years in good health. The sequence links TRBV20-1 to TRBJ2-3; TRBD2 aligns with 9 central bases. The CDR3 sequence is CSASRRRLAASTDTQYF. The DNA sequence is TGCAGTGCTAGCCGGAGACGACTAGCGGCTAGCACAGATACGCAGTATTTT.